These T cell receptor beta chains were read from a single sample in a study of shared clonotypes between healthy human individuals. Clones were read by immunoSEQ multiplex PCR, and TCRdb kept only the in-frame ones, dropping some. The sample has about 2.1 million clones, roughly 91% seen once; the top ten hold about 1.5%. Sequences were obtained from naive CD8+ T cells from PBMCs. All receptors come from a man between 18 and 29 years old in good health. Some clones in this sample may be carry-over from other donors' samples. Both conserved end residues are trimmed from each CDR3.

TRBV28,TRBJ2-7,ASSLRGGLQY
TRBV19,TRBJ2-7,ASSLVGGNYEQY
TRBV15,TRBJ2-1,ATSRNPGSYNEQF
TRBV5-1,TRBJ2-7,ASSLAFGTGSYEQY
TRBV7-7,TRBJ2-5,ASSLNRLAGGTETQY
TRBV6-5,TRBJ2-7,ASSYSGQGAYEQY
TRBV7-6,TRBJ1-2,ASSLAQNTQGYGYT
TRBV7-6,TRBJ2-1,ASSLGTHYNEQF
TRBV6-6,TRBJ2-7,ASEQRPGQGL
TRBV9,TRBJ1-2,ASSGGRGYT
TRBV27,TRBJ1-2,ASSLSSAVYGYT
TRBV27,TRBJ2-1,ATKTAYNEQF
TRBV4-1,TRBJ2-1,ASRETGGESYNEQF
TRBV7-9,TRBJ1-5,ASSSGIRNQPQH
TRBV27,TRBJ2-7,ASSVSGAAYEQY
TRBV6-6,TRBJ2-7,ASSYPAAEQY
TRBV7-9,TRBJ2-5,ASSLVRGWETQY
TRBV5-1,TRBJ2-4,ASSLGHLAGAAKNIQY
TRBV10-2,TRBJ1-5,ASSGTPLGNQPQH
TRBV30,TRBJ1-3,AWSVIITGNTIY
TRBV27,TRBJ2-7,ATRLAGFSDYEQY
TRBV2,TRBJ1-1,ASSEERTGVPGTEAF
TRBV4-1,TRBJ2-7,ASSPRPGTSYEQY
TRBV7-3,TRBJ2-1,ASSPEEGLPTYNEQF
TRBV15,TRBJ1-2,ATSRGSGESRGDGYT
TRBV27,TRBJ2-7,ASRLAGSSYEQY
TRBV7-2,TRBJ1-4,ASSSTGQGWREKLF
TRBV7-9,TRBJ2-1,ASSHSRVLAGAGYNEQF
TRBV27,TRBJ2-2,ASSLRTAAGELF
TRBV13,TRBJ2-1,ASSSAGTSSYNEQF
TRBV28,TRBJ2-1,ASGPGLDIL
TRBV5-4,TRBJ2-1,ASSLKVGSYNEQF
TRBV12-5,TRBJ1-1,ASASPHDTEAF
TRBV6-6,TRBJ2-7,ASSYGDWSSYEQY
TRBV28,TRBJ2-4,ASSLGQLLKGKNIQY
TRBV28,TRBJ1-5,ASSLGRSNQPQH
TRBV9,TRBJ1-1,ASSPSTGPTI
TRBV7-8,TRBJ1-5,ASSSLGQPQH
TRBV19,TRBJ1-1,ASSPTGGTEAF